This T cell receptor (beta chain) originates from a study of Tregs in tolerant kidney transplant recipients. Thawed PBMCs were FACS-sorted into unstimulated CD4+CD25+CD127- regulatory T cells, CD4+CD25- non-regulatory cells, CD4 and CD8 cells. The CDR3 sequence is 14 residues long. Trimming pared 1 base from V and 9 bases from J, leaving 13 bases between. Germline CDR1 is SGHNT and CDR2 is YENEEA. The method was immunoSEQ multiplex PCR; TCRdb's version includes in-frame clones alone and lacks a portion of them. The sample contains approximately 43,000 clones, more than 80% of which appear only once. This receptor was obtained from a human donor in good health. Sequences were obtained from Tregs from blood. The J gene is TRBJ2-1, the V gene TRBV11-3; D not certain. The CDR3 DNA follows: TGTGCCAGCAGCTTAGCTGGAAGGGCTGGTGAGCAGTTCTTC. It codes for CASSLAGRAGEQFF.